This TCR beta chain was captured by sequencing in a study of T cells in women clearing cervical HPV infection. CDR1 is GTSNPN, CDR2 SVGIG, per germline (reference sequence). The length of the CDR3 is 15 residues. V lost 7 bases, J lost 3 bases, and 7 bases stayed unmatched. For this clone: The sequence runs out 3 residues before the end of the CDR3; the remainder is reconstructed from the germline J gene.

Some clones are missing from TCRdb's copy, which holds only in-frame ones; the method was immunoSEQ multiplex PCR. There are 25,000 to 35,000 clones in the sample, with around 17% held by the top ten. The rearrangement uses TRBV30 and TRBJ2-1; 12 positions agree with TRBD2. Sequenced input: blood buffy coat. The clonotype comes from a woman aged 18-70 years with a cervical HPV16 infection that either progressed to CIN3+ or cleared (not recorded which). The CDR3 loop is CALGTSGPLYNEQFF. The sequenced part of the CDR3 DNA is TGTGCCTTAGGGACTAGCGGGCCACTCTACAATGAG.